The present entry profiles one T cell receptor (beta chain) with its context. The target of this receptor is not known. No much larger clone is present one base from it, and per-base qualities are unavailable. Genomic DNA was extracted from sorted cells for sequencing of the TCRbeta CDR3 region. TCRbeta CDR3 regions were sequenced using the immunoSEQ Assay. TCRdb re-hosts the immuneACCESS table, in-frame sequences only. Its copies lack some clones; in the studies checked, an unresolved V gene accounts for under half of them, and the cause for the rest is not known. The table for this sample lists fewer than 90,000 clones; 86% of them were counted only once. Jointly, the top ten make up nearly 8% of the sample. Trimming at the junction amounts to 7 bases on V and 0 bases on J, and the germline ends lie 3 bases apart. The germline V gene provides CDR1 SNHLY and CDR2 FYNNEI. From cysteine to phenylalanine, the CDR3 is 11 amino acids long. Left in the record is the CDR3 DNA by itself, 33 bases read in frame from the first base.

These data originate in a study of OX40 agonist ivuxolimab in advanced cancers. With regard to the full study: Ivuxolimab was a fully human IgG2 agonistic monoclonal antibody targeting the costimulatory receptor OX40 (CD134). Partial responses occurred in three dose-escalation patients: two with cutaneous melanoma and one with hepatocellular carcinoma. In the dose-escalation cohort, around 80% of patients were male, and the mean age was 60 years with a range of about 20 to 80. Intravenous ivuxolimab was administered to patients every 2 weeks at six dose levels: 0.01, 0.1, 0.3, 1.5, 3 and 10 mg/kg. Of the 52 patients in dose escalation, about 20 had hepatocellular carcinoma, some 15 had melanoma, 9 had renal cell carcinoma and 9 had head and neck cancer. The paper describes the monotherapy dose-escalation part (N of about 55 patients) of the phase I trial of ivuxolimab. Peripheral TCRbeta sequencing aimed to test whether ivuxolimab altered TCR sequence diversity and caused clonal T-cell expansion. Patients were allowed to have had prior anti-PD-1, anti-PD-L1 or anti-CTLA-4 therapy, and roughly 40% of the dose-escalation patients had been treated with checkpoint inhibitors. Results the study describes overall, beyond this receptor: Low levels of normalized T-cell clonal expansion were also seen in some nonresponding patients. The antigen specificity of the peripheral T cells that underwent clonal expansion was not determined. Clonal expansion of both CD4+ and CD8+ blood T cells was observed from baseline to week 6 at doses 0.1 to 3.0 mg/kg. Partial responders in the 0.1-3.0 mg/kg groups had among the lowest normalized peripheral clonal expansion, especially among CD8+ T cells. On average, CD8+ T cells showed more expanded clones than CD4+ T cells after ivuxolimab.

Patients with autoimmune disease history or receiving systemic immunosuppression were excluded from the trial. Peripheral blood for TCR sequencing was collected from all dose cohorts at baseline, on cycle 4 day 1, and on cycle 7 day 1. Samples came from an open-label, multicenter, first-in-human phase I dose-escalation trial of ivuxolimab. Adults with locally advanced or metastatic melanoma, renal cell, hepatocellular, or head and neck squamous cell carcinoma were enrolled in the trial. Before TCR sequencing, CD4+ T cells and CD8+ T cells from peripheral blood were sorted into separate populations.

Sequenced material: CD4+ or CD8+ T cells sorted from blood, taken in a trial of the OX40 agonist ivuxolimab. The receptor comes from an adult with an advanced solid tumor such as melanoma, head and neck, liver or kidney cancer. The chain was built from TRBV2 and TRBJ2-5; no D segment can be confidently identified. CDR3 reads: CASTYQETQYF. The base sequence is TGTGCCAGCACCTACCAAGAGACCCAGTACTTC.